These 2 T cell receptor beta chains originate from one sample sequenced in a study of T cell responses to AZD1222 COVID-19 vaccine. Produced via immunoSEQ multiplex PCR; TCRdb's table is partial and in-frame only. The sample holds 150,000 to 200,000 clones, approximately 89% seen once. The starting material was peripheral blood, obtained 28 days after the second AZD1222 dose. The source of these receptors is an adult who received the AZD1222 COVID-19 vaccine.

This clone was seen a few times. The rearrangement joins TRBV5-6 to TRBJ2-7; TRBD2 matches at 9 bases. The germline CDR1 and CDR2 sequences are SGHDT and YYEEEE. V dropped 3 bases and J dropped 6; count of bases not matched to a gene: 13. The CDR3 length is 16 residues. CDR3 bases: TGTGCCAGCAGCTCCCCCGGGACTAGCAGAGGGGGCGAGCAGTACTTC. This sequence encodes CASSSPGTSRGGEQYF.

The chain employs TRBV5-4 and TRBJ1-2; D is unresolved. Trimming left V 1 base short and J 2 bases short, with 6 bases between. Per germline, CDR1 SGHNT and CDR2 YYREEE (reference sequence). The CDR3 extends over 13 amino acids. The CDR3 sequence is CASSLTENYGYTF. Here the CDR3 DNA reads TGTGCCAGCAGCTTGACAGAAAACTATGGCTACACCTTC.